This T cell receptor (beta chain) derives from a study of OX40 agonist ivuxolimab in advanced cancers. Repertoires were generated with immunoSEQ multiplex PCR, while TCRdb's copy carries only in-frame clones and drops some. The sample holds tens of thousands of clones, 85% to 90% seen once. The V end lost 6 bases, the J end lost 10 bases, and 18 bases lay between the germline ends. Per germline, CDR1 MDHEN and CDR2 SYDVKM. There are 13 residues in the CDR3. The chain links TRBV28 to TRBJ1-2; tentative D call: TRBD1 (6 bases). Sequencing was performed on CD4+ or CD8+ T cells sorted from blood, taken in a trial of the OX40 agonist ivuxolimab. The origin of this receptor is an adult with an advanced solid tumor such as melanoma, head and neck, liver or kidney cancer. CDR3 sequence (DNA): TGTGCCAGCAGCTACCCCGACAGGATGATCTACACCTTC. This codes for CASSYPDRMIYTF.